Following are 8 T cell receptor beta chains from one sample sequenced in a study of post-analysis software for immune sequencing data. For these receptors, no antigen is known. The TCR beta cDNA libraries contained unique molecular identifiers. TCRdb re-called the PCR reads through MiXCR, storing one row per CDR3 protein. This table has hundreds of thousands of distinct CDR3 sequences, around 64% appearing once. Whole-study results and caveats: Patients showed TRBV5-6, TRBV5-1 and TRBV20-1 among five TRBV segments more frequent than in controls.

Sequenced input: blood. Receptor source: a girl aged 2 to 9 with multiple sclerosis.

This clonotype was seen a handful of times. The rearrangement joins TRBV6-2 or TRBV6-3 to TRBJ2-7; D not resolved. Trimming stripped 0 bases from V and 5 bases from J, with 5 bases between. The V gene's germline CDR1 is MNHEY and CDR2 SVGEGT. The CDR3 sequence is 12 residues long. The CDR3, as DNA: TGTGCCAGCAGTTACTCTGCTCACGAGCAGTACTTC. This translates into CASSYSAHEQYF.

This clonotype was detected a few times. This chain links TRBV6-2 or TRBV6-3 with TRBJ1-2; D possibly corresponds to TRBD1 (5 bases). Looked up from germline, CDR1 is MNHEY and CDR2 is SVGEGT. V gave up 5 bases and J gave up 4 bases, with 17 bases separating them. The CDR3 covers 15 residues. The CDR3 region is CASSPMSRQTYGYTF. Here the CDR3 DNA reads TGTGCCAGCAGTCCTATGTCGAGACAGACCTATGGCTACACCTTC.

V and J are TRBV27 and TRBJ2-7, with 8 bases that match TRBD1. Germline V gene sequence: CDR1 MNHEY, CDR2 SMNVEV (reference sequence). This CDR3 comprises 14 residues. The V segment lost 4 bases and the J segment 10 bases; nucleotides outside the gene matches: 12. CDR3 residues: CASSSSRDRTTQYF. CDR3 coding DNA: TGTGCCAGCAGTTCCTCCCGGGACAGGACTACCCAGTACTTC.

Note on this clonotype: An end of the junction differs from the germline gene, which may be a read error. This chain links TRBV7-9 with TRBJ2-3; D is unclear. This CDR3 region has 15 residues. CDR1 is SEHNR and CDR2 is FQNEAQ in the germline V gene (reference sequence). DNA for the CDR3: TGTACCAGCAGCCCCGCTTTGTACGCTACAGATACGCAGTATTTT. Translating it yields CTSSPALYATDTQYF.

This clonotype was seen only once. This sequence joins TRBV2 and TRBJ1-5; maybe TRBD1 (5 bases). The germline V gene has CDR1 SNHLY and CDR2 FYNNEI. The CDR3 contains 14 residues. V was shortened by 6 bases and J by 1 base, with 10 bases between the two germline ends. The CDR3 reads CASRAWDSNQPQHF. The DNA for the CDR3 is TGTGCCAGCAGGGCCTGGGACAGCAATCAGCCCCAGCATTTT.

The chain carries TRBV12-3 or TRBV12-4 and TRBJ2-4, with D perhaps TRBD2 (8 bases). Trimming cost V 5 bases and J 8 bases, with 22 bases left between them. There are 16 residues in the CDR3. The CDR3 nucleotides are TGTGCCAGCAGTGCCGGGACAGCCTACGGGAGGGACATTCAGTACTTC. Protein sequence: CASSAGTAYGRDIQYF.

This chain connects TRBV7-2 to TRBJ2-3; D not certain. V lost 6 bases, J lost 0 bases, and 10 bases lay in between. This CDR3 region has 14 residues. CDR1 is SGHTA and CDR2 is FQGNSA in the germline V gene. The CDR3 sequence is CASSSRLSTDTQYF. The CDR3, as DNA: TGTGCCAGCAGTTCGCGACTGAGCACAGATACGCAGTATTTT.

The chain joins TRBV27 to TRBJ2-1, with TRBD1 identical over 7 bases. This CDR3 spans 16 amino acids. CDR1 MNHEY and CDR2 SMNVEV come from the germline V gene (reference sequence). The V gene end was trimmed by 6 bases and the J gene end by 4 bases; junction bases not matched to a gene: 12. The DNA for the CDR3 is TGTGCCAGCAGCCGACACGGGACAGCCTTATACAATGAGCAGTTCTTC. It translates to CASSRHGTALYNEQFF.